The entry below gives a single TCR beta chain sequence along with its context. The antigen remains undetermined. These data come from a study of cytomegalovirus exposure and HLA in healthy donors. Study-level findings and limits: Some V segments, including TRBV6-2 and TRBV6-3, were excluded as indistinguishable. Association of approximately 18,000 TCR beta sequences with HLA alleles was found at 0.05 false discovery rate in a later analysis. A prior analysis recorded that most TCR beta V segments were productive about 90% or about 30% of the time.

The primer mix had 60 Vbeta and 13 Jbeta primers. Method: immunoSEQ multiplex PCR; TCRdb's copy keeps in-frame clones and lacks some. The sample shows over 200,000 clones, and less than 1% sits with its ten largest clones. Sampled while nominally healthy, donors likely had unrecorded immune exposures. The CDR3 loop spans 14 amino acids. Germline V gene data show CDR1 as SGHTA and CDR2 as FQGNSA. Trimming took 5 bases from V and 3 from J, leaving 12 bases between them. The TCR was taken from a woman between 25 and 40 years old in good health and CMV-seropositive. The chain joins TRBV7-2 to TRBJ2-3, with a possible D match to TRBD2 (5 bases). Sequencing was performed on PBMCs. The CDR3 DNA reads as TGTGCCAGCAGCCCGAGTAGCGCGACAGATACGCAGTATTTT. Translated, it gives CASSPSSATDTQYF.